This T cell receptor beta chain derives from a study of Graves' ophthalmopathy and Graves' hyperthyroidism. Findings and limits, study-wide: Blood contained most expanded thyroid clonotypes exceeding 0.001 frequency.

CDR3 regions of TCR beta were amplified from RNA transcripts. RT-PCR with HTBI primers came first, then second-round multiplex PCR. Each CDR3 protein gets one entry after TCRdb re-called the multiplex PCR reads with MiXCR. Of hundreds of thousands of distinct CDR3 sequences in the sample, about 20% were seen once. In its sample, this clonotype was seen many times. What it recognizes is unknown. V was pared by 7 bases and J by 1 base, with 16 bases between. The CDR3 is made up of 15 amino acids. Germline V gene data show CDR1 as MNHNS and CDR2 as SASEGT. The rearrangement links TRBV6-1 to TRBJ1-1; perhaps TRBD1 as D (6 bases). The clonotype was recovered from a woman between 18 and 29 years old with stable Graves' hyperthyroidism. Some clones in this sample may be carry-over from other donors' samples. The sample was peripheral blood. The CDR3 nucleotides read TGTGCCAGCATACCCTCGGACAGCGGGAACACTGAAGCTTTCTTT. Amino acid sequence: CASIPSDSGNTEAFF.